This T cell receptor beta chain was recorded in a study of T cell repertoires in cytomegalovirus infection. In the study overall: Researchers turned to recently identified HLA-C-restricted CMV epitopes as well as well-studied HLA-B-restricted ones. CMV infection plus the matching HLA type was flagged by public TCR beta signatures. The study, taken as a whole, reports: The ex vivo response showed dominance by HLA-C-restricted CMV-specific TCR beta clonotypes.

MiXCR was run by TCRdb on the reads, yielding one entry per CDR3 protein. The data hold around 430,000 distinct CDR3 sequences, with roughly 46% observed a single time. There are a few counts of this clonotype. Its specificity is not known. The sample was cultured PBMCs, taken from culture after CMV antigen stimulation. This receptor was obtained from a human donor in good health (CMV status not recorded). Some clones in this sample may be carry-over from other donors' samples.

CDR3: CASSLDLAGGSEQFF. CDR3 bases: TGTGCCAGCAGCTTAGACCTAGCGGGAGGTAGTGAGCAGTTCTTC. This chain joins TRBV7-2 and TRBJ2-1; TRBD2 aligns across 11 bases. Germline-derived CDR1 and CDR2 are SGHTA and FQGNSA. Germline trimming cut 1 base from V and 9 bases from J; bases unmatched to any gene: 5. The CDR3 covers 15 residues.